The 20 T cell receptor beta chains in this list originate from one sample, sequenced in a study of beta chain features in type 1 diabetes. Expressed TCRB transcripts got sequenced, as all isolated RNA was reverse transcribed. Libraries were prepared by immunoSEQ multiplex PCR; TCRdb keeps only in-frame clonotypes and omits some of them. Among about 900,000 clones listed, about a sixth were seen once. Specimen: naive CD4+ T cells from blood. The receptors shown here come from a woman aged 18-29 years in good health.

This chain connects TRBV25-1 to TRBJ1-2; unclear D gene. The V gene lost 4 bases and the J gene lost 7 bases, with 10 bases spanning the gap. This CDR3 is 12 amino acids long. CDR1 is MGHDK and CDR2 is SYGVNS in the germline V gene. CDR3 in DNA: TGTGCCAGCAGTGTCGCGGTTGGTGGCTACACCTTC. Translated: CASSVAVGGYTF.

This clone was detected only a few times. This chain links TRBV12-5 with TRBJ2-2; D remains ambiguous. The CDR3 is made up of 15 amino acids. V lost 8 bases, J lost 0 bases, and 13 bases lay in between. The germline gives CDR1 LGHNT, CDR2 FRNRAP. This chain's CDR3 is CASSLSDANTGELFF. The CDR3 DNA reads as TGTGCTAGTTCTCTGTCAGACGCGAACACCGGGGAGCTGTTTTTT.

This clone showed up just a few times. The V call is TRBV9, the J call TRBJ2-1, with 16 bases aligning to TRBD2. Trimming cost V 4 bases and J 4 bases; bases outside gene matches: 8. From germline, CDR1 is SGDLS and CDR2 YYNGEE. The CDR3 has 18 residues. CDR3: CASSTGTSGRAGYNEQFF. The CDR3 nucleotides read TGTGCCAGCAGCACCGGGACTAGCGGGAGGGCCGGTTACAATGAGCAGTTCTTC.

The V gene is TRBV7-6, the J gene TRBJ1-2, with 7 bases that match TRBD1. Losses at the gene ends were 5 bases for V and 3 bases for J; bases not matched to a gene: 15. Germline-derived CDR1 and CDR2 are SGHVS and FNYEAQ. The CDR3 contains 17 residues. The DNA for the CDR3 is TGTGCCAGCAGCCCATCAGAGGCAGGGGGGATTGACTATGGCTACACCTTC. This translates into CASSPSEAGGIDYGYTF.

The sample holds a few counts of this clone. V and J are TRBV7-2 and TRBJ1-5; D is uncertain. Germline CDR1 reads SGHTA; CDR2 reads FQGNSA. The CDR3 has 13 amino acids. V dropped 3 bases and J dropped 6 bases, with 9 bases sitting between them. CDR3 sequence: CASSFQASQPQHF. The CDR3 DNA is TGTGCCAGCAGCTTCCAAGCTAGTCAGCCCCAGCATTTT. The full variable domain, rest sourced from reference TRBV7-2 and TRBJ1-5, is GAGVSQSPSNKVTEKGKDVELRCDPISGHTALYWYRQSLGQGLEFLIYFQGNSAPDKSGLPSDRFSAERTGGSVSTLTIQRTQQEDSAVYLCASSFQASQPQHFGDGTRLSIL.

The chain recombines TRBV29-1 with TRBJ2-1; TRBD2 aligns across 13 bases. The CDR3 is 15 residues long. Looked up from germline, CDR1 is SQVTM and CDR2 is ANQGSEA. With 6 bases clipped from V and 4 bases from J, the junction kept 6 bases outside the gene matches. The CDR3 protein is CSVGLAGSGYNEQFF. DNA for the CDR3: TGCAGCGTGGGACTAGCGGGAAGTGGTTACAATGAGCAGTTCTTC.

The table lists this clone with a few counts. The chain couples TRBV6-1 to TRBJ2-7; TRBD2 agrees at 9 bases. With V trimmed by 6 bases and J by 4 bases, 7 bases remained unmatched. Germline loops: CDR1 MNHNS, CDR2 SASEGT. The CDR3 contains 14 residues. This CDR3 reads CASSLTSGLYEQYF. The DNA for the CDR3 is TGTGCCAGCAGCCTGACTAGCGGATTGTACGAGCAGTACTTC.

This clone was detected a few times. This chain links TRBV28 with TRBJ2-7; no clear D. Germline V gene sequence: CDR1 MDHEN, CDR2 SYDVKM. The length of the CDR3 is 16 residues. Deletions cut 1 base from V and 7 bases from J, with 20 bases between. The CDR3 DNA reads TGTGCCAGCAGTTTATTTGCGGCGCCTCGTACTAAGGAGCAGTACTTC. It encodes CASSLFAAPRTKEQYF.

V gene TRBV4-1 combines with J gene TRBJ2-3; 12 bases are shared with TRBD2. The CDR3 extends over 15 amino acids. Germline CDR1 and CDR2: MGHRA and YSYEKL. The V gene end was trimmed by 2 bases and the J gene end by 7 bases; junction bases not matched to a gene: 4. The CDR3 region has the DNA TGCGCCAGCAGCCAACCGACTAGCGGGAGCTATACGCAGTATTTT. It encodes CASSQPTSGSYTQYF.

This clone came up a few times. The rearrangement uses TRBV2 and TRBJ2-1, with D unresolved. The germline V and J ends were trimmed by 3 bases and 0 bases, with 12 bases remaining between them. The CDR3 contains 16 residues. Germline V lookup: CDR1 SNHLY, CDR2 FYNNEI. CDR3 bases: TGTGCCAGCAGTGATTTAGGCGTCAGCTCCTACAATGAGCAGTTCTTC. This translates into CASSDLGVSSYNEQFF.

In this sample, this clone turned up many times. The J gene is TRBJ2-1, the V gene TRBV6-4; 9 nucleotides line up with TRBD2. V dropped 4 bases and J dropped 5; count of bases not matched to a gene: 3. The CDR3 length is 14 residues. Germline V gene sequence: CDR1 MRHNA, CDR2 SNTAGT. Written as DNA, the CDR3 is TGTGCCAGCAGTGGACTAGCGGATAACAATGAGCAGTTCTTC. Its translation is CASSGLADNNEQFF.

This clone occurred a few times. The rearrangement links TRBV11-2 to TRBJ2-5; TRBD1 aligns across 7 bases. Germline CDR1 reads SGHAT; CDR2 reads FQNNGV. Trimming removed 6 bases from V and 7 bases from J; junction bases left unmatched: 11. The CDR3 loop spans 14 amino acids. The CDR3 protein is CASRPGQVKSTQYF. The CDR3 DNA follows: TGTGCCAGCAGACCAGGACAGGTTAAATCGACCCAGTACTTC.

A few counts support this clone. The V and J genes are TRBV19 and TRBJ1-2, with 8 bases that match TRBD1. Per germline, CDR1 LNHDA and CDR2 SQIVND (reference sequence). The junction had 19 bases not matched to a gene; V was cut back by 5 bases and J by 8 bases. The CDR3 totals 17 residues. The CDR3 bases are TGTGCCAGTAGTCCCCGGGACAGGAAATATTATTCTGGCGGCTACACCTTC. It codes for CASSPRDRKYYSGGYTF.

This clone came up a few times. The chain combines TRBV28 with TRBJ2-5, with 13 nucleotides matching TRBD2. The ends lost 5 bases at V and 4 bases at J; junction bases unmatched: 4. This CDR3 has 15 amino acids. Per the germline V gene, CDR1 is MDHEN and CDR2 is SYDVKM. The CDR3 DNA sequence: TGTGCCAGCAGTCAACTAGCGGGAGGGGGAGAGACCCAGTACTTC. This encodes CASSQLAGGGETQYF.

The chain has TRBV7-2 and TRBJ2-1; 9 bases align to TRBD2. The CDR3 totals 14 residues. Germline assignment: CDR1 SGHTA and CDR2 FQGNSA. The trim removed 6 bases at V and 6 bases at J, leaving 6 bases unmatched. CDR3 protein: CASSIAGALNEQFF. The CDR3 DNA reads TGTGCCAGCAGTATAGCGGGAGCCCTCAATGAGCAGTTCTTC.

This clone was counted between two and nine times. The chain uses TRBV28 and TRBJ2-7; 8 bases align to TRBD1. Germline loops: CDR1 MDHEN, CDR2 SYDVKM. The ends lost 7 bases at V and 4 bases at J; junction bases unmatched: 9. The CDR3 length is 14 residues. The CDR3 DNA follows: TGTGCCAGCAATTGGCGGGACAGGAATTACGAGCAGTACTTC. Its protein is CASNWRDRNYEQYF.

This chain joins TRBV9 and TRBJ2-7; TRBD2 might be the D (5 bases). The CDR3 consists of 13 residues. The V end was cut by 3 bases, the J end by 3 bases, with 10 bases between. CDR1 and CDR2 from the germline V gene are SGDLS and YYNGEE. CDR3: CASSGQSGYEQYF. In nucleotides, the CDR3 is TGTGCCAGCAGCGGCCAAAGCGGCTACGAGCAGTACTTC.

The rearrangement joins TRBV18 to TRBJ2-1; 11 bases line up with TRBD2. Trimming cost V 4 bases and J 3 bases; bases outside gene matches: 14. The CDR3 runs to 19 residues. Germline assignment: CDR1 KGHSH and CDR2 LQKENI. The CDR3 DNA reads TGTGCCAGCTCACGGACTAGCGGGTTAAACAGTGATTTCTACAATGAGCAGTTCTTC. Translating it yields CASSRTSGLNSDFYNEQFF.

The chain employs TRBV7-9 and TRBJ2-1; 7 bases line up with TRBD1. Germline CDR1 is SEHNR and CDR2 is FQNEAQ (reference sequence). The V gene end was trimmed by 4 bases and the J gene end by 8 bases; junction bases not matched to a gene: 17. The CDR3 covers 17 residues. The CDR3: CASSSGEDRAHPHEQFF. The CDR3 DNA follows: TGTGCCAGCAGCTCGGGCGAAGACAGGGCCCACCCCCATGAGCAGTTCTTC.

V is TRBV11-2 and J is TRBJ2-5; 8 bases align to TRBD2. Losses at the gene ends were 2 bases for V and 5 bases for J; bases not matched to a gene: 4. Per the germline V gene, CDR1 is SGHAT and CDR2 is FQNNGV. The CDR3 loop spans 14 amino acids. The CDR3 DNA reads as TGTGCCAGCAGCTTATCCGGGACTAGGGAGACCCAGTACTTC. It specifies CASSLSGTRETQYF. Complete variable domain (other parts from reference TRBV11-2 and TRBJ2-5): EAGVAQSPRYKIIEKRQSVAFWCNPISGHATLYWYQQILGQGPKLLIQFQNNGVVDDSQLPKDRFSAERLKGVDSTLKIQPAKLEDSAVYLCASSLSGTRETQYFGPGTRLLVL.